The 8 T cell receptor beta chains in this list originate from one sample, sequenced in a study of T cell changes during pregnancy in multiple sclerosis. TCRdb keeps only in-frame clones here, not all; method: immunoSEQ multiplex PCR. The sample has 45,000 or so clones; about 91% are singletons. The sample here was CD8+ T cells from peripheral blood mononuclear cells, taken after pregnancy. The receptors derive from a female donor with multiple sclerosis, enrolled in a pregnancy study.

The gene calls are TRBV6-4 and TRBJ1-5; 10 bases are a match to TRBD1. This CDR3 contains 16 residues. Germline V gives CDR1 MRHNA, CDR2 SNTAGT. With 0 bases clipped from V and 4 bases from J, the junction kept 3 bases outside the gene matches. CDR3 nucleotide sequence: TGTGCCAGCAGTGACTCGCCGGGACAGGGGAATCAGCCCCAGCATTTT. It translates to CASSDSPGQGNQPQHF.

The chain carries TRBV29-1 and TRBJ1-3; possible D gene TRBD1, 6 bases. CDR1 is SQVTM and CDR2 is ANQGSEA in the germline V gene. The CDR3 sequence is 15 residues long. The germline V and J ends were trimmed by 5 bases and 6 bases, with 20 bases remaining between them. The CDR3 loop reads CSVSVGAGVLNTIYF. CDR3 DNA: TGCAGCGTTTCGGTGGGGGCAGGGGTCTTAAACACCATATATTTT. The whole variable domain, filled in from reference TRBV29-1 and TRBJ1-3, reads SAVISQKPSRDICQRGTSLTIQCQVDSQVTMMFWYRQQPGQSLTLIATANQGSEATYESGFVIDKFPISRPNLTFSTLTVSNMSPEDSSIYLCSVSVGAGVLNTIYFGEGSWLTVV.

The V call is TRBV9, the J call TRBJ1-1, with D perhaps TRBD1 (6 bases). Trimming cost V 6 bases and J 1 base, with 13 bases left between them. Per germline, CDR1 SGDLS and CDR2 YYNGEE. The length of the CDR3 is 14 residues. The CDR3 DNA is TGTGCCAGCACAGACCCACAGGGGAACACTGAAGCTTTCTTT. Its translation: CASTDPQGNTEAFF.

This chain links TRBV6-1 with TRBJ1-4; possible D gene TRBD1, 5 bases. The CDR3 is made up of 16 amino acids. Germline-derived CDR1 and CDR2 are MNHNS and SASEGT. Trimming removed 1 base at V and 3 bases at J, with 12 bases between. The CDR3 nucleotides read TGTGCCAGCAGTGAAGGGATTGGGGCGGCTAATGAAAAACTGTTTTTT. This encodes CASSEGIGAANEKLFF.

The CDR3 DNA follows: TGTGCCAGCCGGACCTCAATAGCGAAGGGCCCCTACAATGAGCAGTTCTTC. Its protein is CASRTSIAKGPYNEQFF. The rearrangement joins TRBV25-1 to TRBJ2-1; D possibly corresponds to TRBD2 (5 bases). This CDR3 has 17 residues. V was clipped by 8 bases and J by 2 bases, with 22 bases between them. Germline CDR1 reads MGHDK; CDR2 reads SYGVNS.

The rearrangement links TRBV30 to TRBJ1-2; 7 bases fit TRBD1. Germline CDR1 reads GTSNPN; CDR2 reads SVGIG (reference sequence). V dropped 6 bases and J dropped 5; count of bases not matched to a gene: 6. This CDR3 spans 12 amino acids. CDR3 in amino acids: CACQAGGYGYTF. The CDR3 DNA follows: TGTGCCTGTCAAGCAGGGGGGTATGGCTACACCTTC.

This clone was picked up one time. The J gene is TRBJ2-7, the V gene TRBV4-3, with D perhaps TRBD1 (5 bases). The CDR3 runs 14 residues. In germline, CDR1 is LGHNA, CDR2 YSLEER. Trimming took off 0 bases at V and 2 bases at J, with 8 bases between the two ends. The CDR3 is CASSQDRRAYEQYF. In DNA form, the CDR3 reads TGCGCCAGCAGCCAAGATCGCAGGGCCTACGAGCAGTACTTC.

The CDR3 DNA is TGTGCCAGCAGTTTATGGGCTCCGAGTCGGACCCAGTACTTC. It is translated as CASSLWAPSRTQYF. The rearrangement uses TRBV27 and TRBJ2-5; D not certain. Germline CDR1 reads MNHEY; CDR2 reads SMNVEV (reference sequence). The CDR3 has 14 residues. Deletions cut 1 base from V and 7 bases from J, with 13 bases between.